The rows below give T cell receptor beta chains drawn from one sample of a study of regulatory T cells in long-lasting Graves disease. TCRdb re-called the multiplex PCR reads with MiXCR, one entry per CDR3 protein. The table records more than 400,000 distinct CDR3 sequences, around 16% of them present only once. The same data also contributed to another study, on T cells in Graves' hyperthyroidism and ophthalmopathy.

Sample: peripheral blood mononuclear cells (PBMCs), taken at new diagnosis, from a patient treated with antithyroid drugs. Source of these receptors: a man aged 35 to 55 with Graves disease. Both conserved end residues are part of each CDR3. A D gene is named only where the DNA matches it firmly.

v_gene	d_gene	j_gene	CDR3aa
TRBV4-2	-	TRBJ2-2	CASSQDQASVGGELFF
TRBV4-2	TRBD2	TRBJ2-7	CASSQVSTILAGGPSYEQYF
TRBV7-2	TRBD2	TRBJ2-7	CASSLLAGRGEQYF
TRBV12-3/TRBV12-4	TRBD2	TRBJ2-1	CASSLGGRSSYNEQFF
TRBV12-3/TRBV12-4	TRBD2	TRBJ2-7	CASSPSGISYEQYF
TRBV20-1	-	TRBJ2-3	CSARDLAGSTDTQYF
TRBV10-3	-	TRBJ1-5	CAITGSFDQPQHF
TRBV2	TRBD2	TRBJ2-7	CASSEATSGSYEQYF
TRBV28	-	TRBJ2-1	CASREGLQQFF
TRBV5-4	-	TRBJ1-4	CASGLGGPTNEKLFF
TRBV7-8	-	TRBJ1-3	CASSPTGNTIYF
TRBV5-1	-	TRBJ2-3	CASSFDSTDTQYF
TRBV20-1	-	TRBJ2-3	CSAMVLADTQYF
TRBV27	TRBD2	TRBJ2-3	CASGILAGAPDTQYF
TRBV28	-	TRBJ2-3	CASAMGQTHSTDTQYF
TRBV28	-	TRBJ2-3	CASSPAGLLGTDTQYF
TRBV20-1	TRBD2	TRBJ2-7	CSARTSGNYEQYF
TRBV3-1	TRBD1	TRBJ1-6	CASSPGTGALTSYNSPLHF
TRBV4-1	-	TRBJ1-2	CASSQNLQGGYGYTF
TRBV5-1	TRBD2	TRBJ2-5	CASREGLLETQYF
TRBV11-2	TRBD2	TRBJ2-3	CASSLGGGTIAYF
TRBV30	TRBD2	TRBJ2-1	CAWTSGPNNEQFF
TRBV20-1	TRBD2	TRBJ2-5	CSARRLAGVETQYF
TRBV19	TRBD1	TRBJ2-3	CASNPRGIITDTQYF
TRBV28	TRBD2	TRBJ2-1	CAAIPPGLAGTYNEQFF
TRBV5-1	-	TRBJ1-1	CASSLLQGKNTEAFF
TRBV28	-	TRBJ1-5	CASSRPPGSNQPQHF
TRBV28	-	TRBJ2-3	CASSTPARRTDTQYF
TRBV18	-	TRBJ2-4	CASSPGQFIAKNIQYF
TRBV3-1	-	TRBJ2-2	CASSQSRMAGELFF
TRBV7-2	TRBD1	TRBJ1-4	CASSSDRDEKLFF
TRBV19	-	TRBJ1-1	CASSLTVTEAFF
TRBV28	-	TRBJ2-1	CASISSYREQFF
TRBV28	TRBD1	TRBJ1-5	CASRAGDRSYQPQHF
TRBV20-1	TRBD2	TRBJ2-3	CSASLAGTSDTQYF
TRBV20-1	TRBD1	TRBJ1-1	CSARAWDRRTEAFF
TRBV28	-	TRBJ2-3	CASKRQSTDTQYF
TRBV7-6	-	TRBJ2-3	CASSSRLADTQYF